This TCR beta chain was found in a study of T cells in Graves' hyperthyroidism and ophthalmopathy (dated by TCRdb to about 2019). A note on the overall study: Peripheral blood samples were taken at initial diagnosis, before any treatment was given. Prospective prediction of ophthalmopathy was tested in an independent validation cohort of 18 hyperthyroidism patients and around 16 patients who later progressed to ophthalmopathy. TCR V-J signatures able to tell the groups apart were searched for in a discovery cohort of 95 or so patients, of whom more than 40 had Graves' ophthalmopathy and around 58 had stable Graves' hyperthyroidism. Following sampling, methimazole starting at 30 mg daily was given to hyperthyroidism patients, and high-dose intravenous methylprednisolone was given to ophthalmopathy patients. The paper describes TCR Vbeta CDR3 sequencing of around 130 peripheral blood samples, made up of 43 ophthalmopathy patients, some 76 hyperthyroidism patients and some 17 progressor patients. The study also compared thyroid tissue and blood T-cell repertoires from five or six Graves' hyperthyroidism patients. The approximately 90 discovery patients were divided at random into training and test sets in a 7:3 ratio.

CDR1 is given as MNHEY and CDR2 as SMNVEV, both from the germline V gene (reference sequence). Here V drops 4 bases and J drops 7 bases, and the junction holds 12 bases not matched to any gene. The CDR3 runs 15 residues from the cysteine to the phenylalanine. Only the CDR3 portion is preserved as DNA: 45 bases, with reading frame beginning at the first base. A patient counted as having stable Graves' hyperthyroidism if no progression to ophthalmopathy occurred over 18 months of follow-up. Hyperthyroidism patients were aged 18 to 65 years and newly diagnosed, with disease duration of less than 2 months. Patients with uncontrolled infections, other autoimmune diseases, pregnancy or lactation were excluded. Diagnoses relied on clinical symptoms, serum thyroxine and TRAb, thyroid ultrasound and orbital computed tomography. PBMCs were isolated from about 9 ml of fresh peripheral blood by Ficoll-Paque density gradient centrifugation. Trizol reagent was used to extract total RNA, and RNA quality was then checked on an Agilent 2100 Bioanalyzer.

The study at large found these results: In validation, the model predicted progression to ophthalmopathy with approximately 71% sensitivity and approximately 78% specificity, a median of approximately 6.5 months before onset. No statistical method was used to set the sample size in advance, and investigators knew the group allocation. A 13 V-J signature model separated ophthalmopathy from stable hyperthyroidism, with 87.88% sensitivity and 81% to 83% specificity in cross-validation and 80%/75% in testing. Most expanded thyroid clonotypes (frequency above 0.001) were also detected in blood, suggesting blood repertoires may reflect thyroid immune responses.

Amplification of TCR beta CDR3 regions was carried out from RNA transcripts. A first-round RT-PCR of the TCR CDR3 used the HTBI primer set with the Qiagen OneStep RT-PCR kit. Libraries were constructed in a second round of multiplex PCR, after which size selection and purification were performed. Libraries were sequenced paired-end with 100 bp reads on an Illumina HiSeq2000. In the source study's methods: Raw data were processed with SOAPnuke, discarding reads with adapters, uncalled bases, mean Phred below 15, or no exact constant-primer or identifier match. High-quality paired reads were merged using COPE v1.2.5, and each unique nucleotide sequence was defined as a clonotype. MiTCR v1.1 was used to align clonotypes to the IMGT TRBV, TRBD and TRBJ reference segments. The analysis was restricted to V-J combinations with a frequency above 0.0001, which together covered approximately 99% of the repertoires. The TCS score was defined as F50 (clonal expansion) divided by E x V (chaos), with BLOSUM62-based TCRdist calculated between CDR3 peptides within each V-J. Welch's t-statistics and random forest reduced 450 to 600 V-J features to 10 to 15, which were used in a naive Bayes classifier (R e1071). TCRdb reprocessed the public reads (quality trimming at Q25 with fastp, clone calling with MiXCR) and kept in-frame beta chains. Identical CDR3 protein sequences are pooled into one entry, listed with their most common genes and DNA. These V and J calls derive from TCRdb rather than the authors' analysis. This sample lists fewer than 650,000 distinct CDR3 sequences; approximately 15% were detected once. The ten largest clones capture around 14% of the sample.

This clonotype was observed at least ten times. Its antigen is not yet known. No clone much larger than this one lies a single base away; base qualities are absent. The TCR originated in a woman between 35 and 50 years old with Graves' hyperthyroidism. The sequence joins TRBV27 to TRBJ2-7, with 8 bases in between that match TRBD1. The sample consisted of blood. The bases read TGTGCCAGCAGTTACCACGGACAGGGAAAATGGGAGCAGTACTTC. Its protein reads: CASSYHGQGKWEQYF.